A single sample is the source of the 30 T cell receptor beta chains below, sequenced in a study of shared clonotypes between healthy human individuals. Sequencing was performed with immunoSEQ multiplex PCR; in TCRdb, only in-frame clones are kept and a portion is missing. This sample yields hundreds of thousands of clones, of which roughly 96% are seen a single time; about 0.12% belongs to the top ten. Naive CD8 cells lacked CD45RO, underwent positive selection for CCR7 and left out terminally differentiated effector memory CD45RA+ cells. Sequenced sample: naive CD8+ T cells sorted from blood. The receptor source for this set is a woman between 25 and 40 years old in good health.

V is TRBV6-5 and J is TRBJ2-7; D may match TRBD1 or TRBD2 (5 bases each). V lost 0 bases, J lost 0 bases, and 12 bases lay in between. The germline gives CDR1 MNHEY, CDR2 SVGAGI. This CDR3 comprises 16 residues. The CDR3 here is CASSYSTGRNSYEQYF. CDR3 nucleotides: TGTGCCAGCAGTTACTCGACGGGACGTAACTCCTACGAGCAGTACTTC.

The CDR3 DNA reads TGTGCCAGCAGCGAGGAGACAGCGATCTCCTACGAGCAGTACTTC. Translating gives CASSEETAISYEQYF. The V and J genes are TRBV7-8 and TRBJ2-7; D perhaps matches TRBD1 (5 bases). This CDR3 comprises 15 residues. The germline V gene has CDR1 SGHVS and CDR2 FQNEAQ. Trimming removed 5 bases at V and 0 bases at J, with 14 bases between.

The V gene is TRBV6-1, the J gene TRBJ1-5, with D possibly matching TRBD1 (6 bases). V was cut by 3 bases and J by 2 bases, with 11 bases left in between. The CDR3 is 15 residues long. CDR1 MNHNS and CDR2 SASEGT come from the germline V gene. The CDR3 protein is CASSEFRGGNQPQHF. The CDR3 region has the DNA TGTGCCAGCAGTGAGTTCAGGGGTGGCAATCAGCCCCAGCATTTT.

The chain recombines TRBV25-1 with TRBJ2-5; tentatively, D is TRBD1 or TRBD2 (5 bases each). This CDR3 has 13 amino acids. The V end lost 2 bases, the J end lost 7 bases, and 11 bases lay between the germline ends. Per the germline V gene, CDR1 is MGHDK and CDR2 is SYGVNS. As DNA, the CDR3 is TGTGCCAGCAGTGAAGGGGGTGTTGGGACCCAGTACTTC. Its protein product is CASSEGGVGTQYF.

The V call is TRBV7-9, the J call TRBJ1-4; D gene ambiguous. V lost 5 bases to trimming and J lost 14 bases, with 24 bases between them. Germline lookup yields CDR1 SEHNR and CDR2 FQNEAQ (reference sequence). The CDR3 contains 15 residues. DNA for the CDR3: TGTGCCAGCAGCCCCGACGGCTCCAATGAAAAGAGGCTGTTTTTT. Protein: CASSPDGSNEKRLFF.

The V gene is TRBV19, the J gene TRBJ2-7, with 10 positions matching TRBD2. CDR1 LNHDA and CDR2 SQIVND come from the germline V gene (reference sequence). Germline trimming cut 3 bases from V and 4 bases from J; bases unmatched to any gene: 6. The CDR3 extends over 15 amino acids. The CDR3 is CASSILAGVRYEQYF. In nucleotides, the CDR3 is TGTGCCAGTAGTATCCTAGCGGGAGTACGGTACGAGCAGTACTTC.

The rearrangement joins TRBV19 to TRBJ1-5; possible D gene TRBD1, 6 bases. The CDR3 is 14 residues long. Germline V gives CDR1 LNHDA, CDR2 SQIVND (reference sequence). V shed 3 bases and J shed 6 bases, with 12 bases lying between them. CDR3: CASSIGQGFQPQHF. The DNA for the CDR3 is TGTGCCAGTAGTATCGGGCAGGGGTTTCAGCCCCAGCATTTT.

V usage is TRBV28 and J usage is TRBJ2-7; 13 nucleotides agree with TRBD2. Per the germline V gene, CDR1 is MDHEN and CDR2 is SYDVKM. CDR3 length equals 19 residues. After removal of 8 bases from V and 3 bases from J, the junction contained 19 bases not matched to a gene. The CDR3 sequence is CASSPGLAGHDPLFYEQYF. In DNA, the CDR3 is TGTGCCAGCTCCCCGGGACTAGCGGGACACGACCCGCTATTCTACGAGCAGTACTTC. Together with reference TRBV28 and TRBJ2-7, the CDR3 gives the full variable domain: DVKVTQSSRYLVKRTGEKVFLECVQDMDHENMFWYRQDPGLGLRLIYFSYDVKMKEKGDIPEGYSVSREKKERFSLILESASTNQTSMYLCASSPGLAGHDPLFYEQYFGPGTRLTVT.

J is TRBJ2-7 and V is TRBV27, with D perhaps TRBD1 (6 bases). Trimming took off 5 bases at V and 2 bases at J, with 16 bases between the two ends. Germline lookup yields CDR1 MNHEY and CDR2 SMNVEV (reference sequence). This CDR3 comprises 15 residues. The CDR3 sequence: CASSRLGGNPYEQYF. CDR3 coding DNA: TGTGCCAGCAGTAGATTAGGGGGTAACCCCTACGAGCAGTACTTC.

V usage is TRBV10-2 and J usage is TRBJ2-7; weak D call: TRBD2 (6 bases). Germline CDR1 is WSHSY and CDR2 is SAAADI. The CDR3 is 12 residues long. V shed 2 bases and J shed 6 bases, with 8 bases lying between them. The CDR3 reads CASSESGFEQYF. CDR3 bases: TGCGCCAGCAGTGAGAGCGGGTTCGAGCAGTACTTC.

The V and J genes are TRBV2 and TRBJ2-1; 8 nucleotides line up with TRBD2. CDR3 length: 14 amino acids. Germline CDR1 SNHLY, CDR2 FYNNEI. The V and J ends lost 7 bases and 6 bases, in that order; junction bases with no gene match: 8. The CDR3 DNA reads TGTGCCAGCATGAGCGGGAGAGGGTTCAATGAGCAGTTCTTC. Its translation is CASMSGRGFNEQFF.

The chain uses TRBV6-1 and TRBJ2-6; 8 bases map to TRBD2. The J segment lost 0 bases and the V segment lost 3 bases, leaving 7 bases of the junction unmatched. Per germline, CDR1 MNHNS and CDR2 SASEGT. CDR3 length equals 18 residues. This chain's CDR3 is CASSEIRGGSSGANVLTF. The DNA for the CDR3 is TGTGCCAGCAGTGAGATTCGGGGGGGAAGCTCTGGGGCCAACGTCCTGACTTTC.

The rearrangement links TRBV28 to TRBJ2-1; 7 nucleotides match TRBD1. There are 16 residues in the CDR3. Per germline, CDR1 MDHEN and CDR2 SYDVKM. Unmatched junction bases numbered 13, after V lost 4 bases and J lost 7 bases. In DNA, the CDR3 is TGTGCCAGCAGTTCCCCCGCCGAGACAGGGATAAATGAGCAGTTCTTC. This translates into CASSSPAETGINEQFF.

The chain combines TRBV5-1 with TRBJ1-1, with D possibly matching TRBD1 (6 bases). The CDR3 contains 14 residues. Germline CDR1 reads SGHRS; CDR2 reads YFSETQ. Deletions cut 4 bases from V and 4 bases from J, with 14 bases between. The CDR3 is CASSQEQGFTEAFF. CDR3 DNA sequence: TGCGCCAGCAGCCAAGAACAGGGATTCACTGAAGCTTTCTTT.

This rearrangement joins TRBV21-1 to TRBJ1-2; the D call TRBD1 from the table was never checked on the DNA. TRBV21-1 is a listed pseudogene. This CDR3 has 17 residues. CDR3 in DNA: TGTGCCAGCAGCAACCCGACCGTACAGGAAACTAACTATGGCTACACCTTC. Amino acids: CASSNPTVQETNYGYTF.

CDR3 residues: CASSLWKGGFPSEAFF. The CDR3 nucleotides read TGTGCCAGCAGTTTATGGAAGGGGGGGTTTCCTTCTGAAGCTTTCTTT. The V call is TRBV27, the J call TRBJ1-1; tentatively, D is TRBD1 (6 bases). V was pared by 1 base and J by 6 bases, with 18 bases between. The germline V gene encodes CDR1 MNHEY and CDR2 SMNVEV (reference sequence). The CDR3 is made up of 16 amino acids.

This rearrangement joins TRBV4-2 to TRBJ2-7; tentative D call: TRBD2 (5 bases). Germline-derived CDR1 and CDR2 are LGHNA and YNFKEQ. This CDR3 is 13 amino acids long. The V end was cut by 4 bases, the J end by 5 bases, with 12 bases between. CDR3 DNA: TGTGCCAGCAGCCCCGCGGGTATGGACGAGCAGTACTTC. It codes for CASSPAGMDEQYF.

The rearrangement links TRBV14 to TRBJ2-7, with a tentative D call TRBD1 (6 bases). Trimming left V 4 bases short and J 4 bases short, with 14 bases between. Per the germline V gene, CDR1 is SGHDN and CDR2 is FVKESK. The CDR3 runs 14 residues. The CDR3 reads CASSPRYREYEQYF. The CDR3 coding sequence is TGTGCCAGCAGCCCTCGATACAGGGAGTACGAGCAGTACTTC.

The chain employs TRBV2 and TRBJ2-7; D is uncertain. Germline V CDR1 and CDR2: SNHLY, FYNNEI. V lost 0 bases and J lost 4, with 16 bases in between. This CDR3 has 16 residues. CDR3 nucleotide sequence: TGTGCCAGCAGTGAAGCTCCAGGACGGATAAGATACGAGCAGTACTTC. It specifies CASSEAPGRIRYEQYF.

The V gene is TRBV28, the J gene TRBJ1-2, with D possibly TRBD1 on 5 matching bases. Germline V CDR1 and CDR2: MDHEN, SYDVKM. The CDR3 runs 14 residues. V lost 6 bases, J lost 6 bases, and 17 bases lay in between. This CDR3 reads CASRPGWATDGYTF. The CDR3 DNA reads as TGTGCCAGCAGACCAGGGTGGGCCACTGATGGCTACACCTTC.

V gene TRBV28 combines with J gene TRBJ2-1, with TRBD2 matching 11 bases. CDR3 size: 16 residues. Per the germline V gene, CDR1 is MDHEN and CDR2 is SYDVKM. The trim removed 1 base at V and 7 bases at J, leaving 6 bases unmatched. DNA for the CDR3: TGTGCCAGCAGTTTATTTAGCGGGAGGGCCGAAAATGAGCAGTTCTTC. It specifies CASSLFSGRAENEQFF.

As for this clone: The same CDR3 also results from other DNA sequences found in this sample. This chain joins TRBV7-9 and TRBJ2-5; the D is unclear. Germline-derived CDR1 and CDR2 are SEHNR and FQNEAQ (reference sequence). The CDR3 is 15 amino acids. Trimming stripped 1 base from V and 2 bases from J, with 11 bases between. CDR3 nucleotide sequence: TGTGCCAGCAGCTTAGTAGTGGGCAGACAAGAGACCCAGTACTTC. This translates into CASSLVVGRQETQYF.

The rearrangement joins TRBV30 to TRBJ1-6, with D hard to call. CDR1 and CDR2 (germline): GTSNPN, SVGIG (reference sequence). This CDR3 is 13 amino acids long. The V and J ends lost 2 bases and 8 bases respectively, with 10 bases between them. The CDR3: CAWSTVPDSPLHF. CDR3 sequence (DNA): TGTGCCTGGAGTACTGTTCCGGATTCACCCCTCCACTTT.

V and J are TRBV11-2 and TRBJ2-3, with D perhaps TRBD1 (6 bases). The CDR3 has 16 residues. V was trimmed by 0 bases and J by 0 bases, leaving 10 bases between them. Germline values: CDR1 SGHAT, CDR2 FQNNGV. CDR3 in amino acids: CASSLETGSSTDTQYF. In nucleotides, the CDR3 is TGTGCCAGCAGCTTAGAGACAGGATCTAGCACAGATACGCAGTATTTT.

The chain employs TRBV5-5 and TRBJ2-3; TRBD2 matches 12 bases. The CDR3 is made up of 17 amino acids. V gave up 4 bases and J gave up 4 bases; unmatched junction bases: 10. Germline assignment: CDR1 SGHKS and CDR2 YYEKEE (reference sequence). The CDR3 DNA reads TGTGCCAGCAGCCTGACTGCGACTAGCGGGAGTTCAGATACGCAGTATTTT. Translation: CASSLTATSGSSDTQYF.

V is TRBV4-1 and J is TRBJ1-1; perhaps TRBD1 as D (5 bases). V was trimmed by 1 base and J by 4 bases, leaving 10 bases between them. From germline, CDR1 is MGHRA and CDR2 YSYEKL. CDR3 length: 14 amino acids. The CDR3 loop is CASSQVGEATEAFF. CDR3 nucleotides: TGCGCCAGCAGCCAAGTGGGGGAGGCCACTGAAGCTTTCTTT.

V is TRBV28 and J is TRBJ2-5; weak D call: TRBD1 (6 bases). The CDR3 is 14 amino acids. The germline CDR1 and CDR2 sequences are MDHEN and SYDVKM. V lost 3 bases and J lost 5, with 13 bases in between. The CDR3 loop is CASSFLQGRETQYF. The CDR3, as DNA: TGTGCCAGCAGTTTTTTACAGGGTAGGGAGACCCAGTACTTC.

The chain links TRBV29-1 to TRBJ1-5; TRBD1 might be the D (5 bases). Germline V CDR1 and CDR2: SQVTM, ANQGSEA. V was trimmed by 2 bases and J by 7 bases, leaving 33 bases between them. The CDR3 sequence is 20 residues long. The CDR3 loop reads CSVEPRGRGYVGVRRQPQHF. In nucleotides, the CDR3 is TGCAGCGTTGAACCTAGGGGTCGGGGATACGTGGGCGTTCGTAGACAGCCCCAGCATTTT.

The rearrangement links TRBV7-9 to TRBJ1-2, with D perhaps matching TRBD1 (5 bases). The CDR3 consists of 15 residues. The ends were cut back, 1 base at V and 4 bases at J, with 13 bases in the middle. Per the germline V gene, CDR1 is SEHNR and CDR2 is FQNEAQ (reference sequence). This chain's CDR3 is CASSLGQGSTYGYTF. The CDR3 bases are TGTGCCAGCAGCTTAGGGCAGGGATCCACCTATGGCTACACCTTC.

The rearrangement links TRBV28 to TRBJ2-7, with 7 bases lining up with TRBD2. Germline loops: CDR1 MDHEN, CDR2 SYDVKM. The CDR3 loop spans 14 amino acids. The CDR3 nucleotides are TGTGTTTGGGCCGGGAGGCATCAACCCCACGAGCAGTACTTC. This encodes CVWAGRHQPHEQYF.